This T cell receptor (beta chain) was captured by sequencing in a study of molecular identifiers for immune sequencing clone quantification. Study in general: Five aliquots were made in replicates from the RNA of 20,000 or 100,000 naive CD8 cells, and four were sequenced. Broader study findings: Detection of one spiked Jurkat cell's TCR RNA reportedly worked in about a million naive cells. Whereas clones above 20 RNA copies held under 1% of naive-cell molecules, they held over 98% of effector molecules.

This clonotype has a handful of counts. What it recognizes is unknown. Listed TCR primers and previously described methods were used for bulk TCR libraries. Via MiXCR, TCRdb re-called the PCR reads, giving one row per CDR3 protein. The sample holds hundreds of thousands of distinct CDR3 sequences; around 25% are singletons and the top ten take about 0.73%. V dropped 6 bases and J dropped 1 base, with 15 bases sitting between them. Germline loops: CDR1 MNHEY, CDR2 SVGAGI. The CDR3 totals 15 residues. The chain links TRBV6-5 to TRBJ1-2; D uncertain. This receptor was taken from a human donor in good health. Some libraries in this study had Jurkat cell RNA spiked in. Sequenced: naive CD8+ T cells from blood, with Jurkat cell RNA spiked in. As to subset: FACS-sorted CD8+CD4-CCR7+CD45RA+ naive T cells. This CDR3 reads CASSQYEPDNYGYTF. The CDR3 nucleotides are TGTGCCAGCAGCCAATACGAACCGGATAACTATGGCTACACCTTC.